This T cell receptor (beta chain) was retrieved from a study of T-cell reconstitution after alpha-beta-depleted transplantation in children. Unique molecular identifiers were incorporated into the prepared TCRbeta library. TCRdb itself ran the PCR reads through MiXCR, one entry per CDR3 protein. The sample yields some 290,000 distinct CDR3 sequences, approximately 23% seen once. Germline CDR1 is SEHNR and CDR2 is FQNEAQ (reference sequence). The CDR3 contains 15 residues. Losses at the gene ends were 4 bases for V and 4 bases for J; bases not matched to a gene: 3. This clonotype was seen a few times. Antigen specificity is unknown. General study points: Expanded clones from the graft, numbering several hundred, reportedly supplied alpha-beta T cells about two months after transplant. Some patients' high day-60 TCRbeta diversity was attributed to recipient cells surviving conditioning.

Here the sequenced sample was PBMCs, mostly from graft donor cells, taken 180 days after TCRalphabeta/CD19-depleted stem cell transplant. This sequence was found in a male patient under 18 who had a stem cell transplant for acute lymphoblastic leukemia, so the T cells may come from the graft donor. This chain links TRBV7-9 with TRBJ2-7; 14 bases are shared with TRBD2. This CDR3 is CASSWGTSGSYEQYF. CDR3 DNA sequence: TGTGCCAGCAGCTGGGGGACTAGCGGGAGTTACGAGCAGTACTTC.